The T cell receptor (beta chain) under discussion was sequenced for a study of blood T cell repertoires in COVID-19. On the study more broadly: There were acute and convalescent COVID-19 samples, and they came from the United States, Italy and Spain.

The germline V gene encodes CDR1 MNHEY and CDR2 SMNVEV (reference sequence). J was trimmed by 0 bases and V by 10 bases; bases with no gene match: 5. The CDR3 covers 14 residues. Original data processing: Cell counts per sample came from amplifying reference gene primers. The table came from immunoSEQ multiplex PCR; TCRdb's copy has only in-frame clones and leaves some out. V and J calls plus clone size are reproduced from that table; the DNA served to infer D and trimming. The sample has a few hundred thousand clones; roughly 84% are singletons. The clonotype comes from a man in his fifties or sixties who had recovered from COVID-19. The chain recombines TRBV27 with TRBJ2-1; 8 bases align to TRBD1. The sequenced material came from peripheral blood. The CDR3 nucleotides are TGTGCCACCCGCACAGGGGGCTCCTACAATGAGCAGTTCTTC. The encoded protein is CATRTGGSYNEQFF.